These 18 T cell receptor beta chains were sequenced from one sample in a study of shared clonotypes between healthy human individuals. TCRdb keeps only in-frame clones here, not all; method: immunoSEQ multiplex PCR. The sample carries millions of clones, 80% to 95% recorded once. Sequences were obtained from naive CD4+ T cells from PBMCs. Described subset: CD45RA+ positively selected. These receptors were collected from a man aged 18 to 29 in good health. Some clones in this sample may be carry-over from other donors' samples.

The chain has TRBV6-5 and TRBJ2-1, with 9 nucleotides matching TRBD2. CDR1 is MNHEY, CDR2 SVGAGI, per germline. The CDR3 runs 16 residues. The V gene end was trimmed by 0 bases and the J gene end by 6 bases; junction bases not matched to a gene: 6. The CDR3 DNA reads as TGTGCCAGCAGTTACTCCGGGACTAGCTCCGTCAATGAGCAGTTCTTC. Protein product: CASSYSGTSSVNEQFF.

The gene calls are TRBV4-2 and TRBJ1-5; unclear D gene. Looked up from germline, CDR1 is LGHNA and CDR2 is YNFKEQ. Trimming removed 0 bases from V and 7 bases from J, with 7 bases in between. The CDR3 has 13 amino acids. CDR3: CASSQDAGQPQHF. The CDR3 nucleotides are TGTGCCAGCAGCCAAGATGCAGGACAGCCCCAGCATTTT.

This chain joins TRBV6-1 and TRBJ2-5; TRBD1 matches at 7 bases. V shed 7 bases and J 7 bases; nucleotides not matched to a gene: 12. Looked up from germline, CDR1 is MNHNS and CDR2 is SASEGT. CDR3 size: 14 residues. DNA of the CDR3: TGTGCCAGCAACTATGGACAGGCCCGAGGGACCCAGTACTTC. Translating gives CASNYGQARGTQYF.

The chain joins TRBV29-1 to TRBJ2-2; TRBD1 matches at 7 bases. Trimming cost V 7 bases and J 5 bases; bases outside gene matches: 7. Germline V gene lookup returns CDR1 SQVTM and CDR2 ANQGSEA. CDR3 length equals 13 residues. The CDR3 loop reads CSGHRGRTGELFF. As DNA, the CDR3 is TGCAGCGGCCACAGGGGTCGAACCGGGGAGCTGTTTTTT.

This chain uses TRBV2 with TRBJ2-7, with D unclear. V lost 8 bases to trimming and J lost 3 bases, with 11 bases between them. CDR1 SNHLY and CDR2 FYNNEI come from the germline V gene. This CDR3 region has 12 residues. CDR3 sequence reads: CASAAGNYEQYF. In nucleotides, the CDR3 is TGTGCCAGCGCAGCAGGAAACTACGAGCAGTACTTC.

The chain carries TRBV28 and TRBJ1-2; D not resolved. Trimming shortened V by 8 bases and J by 3 bases, and 19 bases separated the two germline ends. There are 15 residues in the CDR3. The germline V gene encodes CDR1 MDHEN and CDR2 SYDVKM. The CDR3 nucleotides are TGTGCCAGCGGGAATACCCAAAACGACTACTATGGCTACACCTTC. Translated: CASGNTQNDYYGYTF.

V is TRBV5-1 and J is TRBJ1-5; 7 bases match TRBD1. V dropped 0 bases and J dropped 6; count of bases not matched to a gene: 6. The length of the CDR3 is 15 residues. The germline CDR1 and CDR2 sequences are SGHRS and YFSETQ. The CDR3 DNA follows: TGCGCCAGCAGCTTGGGTGAAGGGGGCAGTCAGCCCCAGCATTTT. It specifies CASSLGEGGSQPQHF.

The chain uses TRBV5-6 and TRBJ2-3; 8 positions agree with TRBD2. The V gene's germline CDR1 is SGHDT and CDR2 YYEEEE. The trim removed 6 bases at V and 2 bases at J, leaving 5 bases unmatched. There are 14 residues in the CDR3. The CDR3: CASMELAVTDTQYF. CDR3 nucleotide sequence: TGTGCCAGCATGGAACTAGCGGTCACAGATACGCAGTATTTT.

DNA for the CDR3: TGTGCCAGCAGTTTACGGGTGAGGGCAGCGGGAGGTATTTATGAGCAGTTCTTC. Protein sequence: CASSLRVRAAGGIYEQFF. V and J are TRBV28 and TRBJ2-1, with 9 bases aligning to TRBD2. The CDR3 contains 18 residues. After removal of 2 bases from V and 8 bases from J, the junction contained 16 bases not matched to a gene. Germline V gene data show CDR1 as MDHEN and CDR2 as SYDVKM.

The chain joins TRBV2 to TRBJ1-1; D not resolved. Germline CDR1 and CDR2: SNHLY and FYNNEI. Deletions cut 7 bases from V and 5 bases from J, with 20 bases between. The CDR3 consists of 15 residues. The CDR3 bases are TGTGCCAGCAAGGGTATGGAGGGATCTTATACTGAAGCTTTCTTT. Amino acid sequence: CASKGMEGSYTEAFF.

The chain uses TRBV7-9 and TRBJ1-4; tentative D call: TRBD1 (6 bases). The CDR3 extends over 14 amino acids. Germline assignment: CDR1 SEHNR and CDR2 FQNEAQ (reference sequence). Trimming pared 7 bases from V and 8 bases from J, leaving 17 bases between. CDR3 amino acids: CASTPAGAGEKLFF. For the CDR3, the DNA is TGTGCCAGCACCCCAGCGGGGGCTGGCGAAAAACTGTTTTTT.

This clone showed up just once. The chain employs TRBV7-8 and TRBJ2-6; a weak D match, TRBD1 (6 bases). V lost 3 bases and J 2 bases, leaving 17 bases between the germline ends. This CDR3 has 18 amino acids. Germline V lookup: CDR1 SGHVS, CDR2 FQNEAQ. The CDR3 coding sequence is TGTGCCAGCAGCTTTGTGGGGGCCCTAGGGCCTGGGGCCAACGTCCTGACTTTC. Translation gives CASSFVGALGPGANVLTF.

The chain combines TRBV2 with TRBJ2-7; D call uncertain. From germline, CDR1 is SNHLY and CDR2 FYNNEI. V dropped 2 bases and J dropped 5 bases, with 10 bases sitting between them. The CDR3 extends over 13 amino acids. CDR3 sequence reads: CASSELGLDEQYF. DNA for the CDR3: TGTGCCAGCAGTGAACTAGGTTTGGACGAGCAGTACTTC.

The table lists this clone with a count of one. V usage is TRBV6-1 and J usage is TRBJ2-3; 8 bases are shared with TRBD1. V shed 2 bases and J 1 base; nucleotides not matched to a gene: 5. The CDR3 loop spans 16 amino acids. CDR1 and CDR2 (germline): MNHNS, SASEGT. The CDR3 region is CASSESLQGGTDTQYF. As DNA, the CDR3 is TGTGCCAGCAGTGAAAGTCTACAGGGGGGCACAGATACGCAGTATTTT.

This chain joins TRBV4-2 and TRBJ1-5, with D tentatively TRBD1 (5 bases). Germline CDR1 is LGHNA and CDR2 is YNFKEQ. The CDR3 spans 17 residues. Trimming removed 1 base from V and 1 base from J, with 14 bases in between. CDR3 region: CASSQAGTQASNQPQHF. The CDR3 coding sequence is TGTGCCAGCAGCCAAGCAGGGACTCAGGCGAGCAATCAGCCCCAGCATTTT.

CDR3 in amino acids: CASSSGRDTQYF. CDR3 nucleotide sequence: TGTGCCAGCAGCTCGGGACGAGATACGCAGTATTTT. The gene calls are TRBV7-3 and TRBJ2-3, with D perhaps given as TRBD1 or TRBD2 (5 bases each). V was clipped by 4 bases and J by 5 bases, with 7 bases between them. Germline V gene sequence: CDR1 SGHTA, CDR2 FQGTGA. The CDR3 has 12 amino acids.

The V call is TRBV28, the J call TRBJ1-4; D possibly corresponds to TRBD1 (5 bases). CDR1 MDHEN and CDR2 SYDVKM come from the germline V gene. The CDR3 loop spans 12 amino acids. The V gene lost 5 bases and the J gene lost 15 bases, with 16 bases spanning the gap. CDR3 sequence reads: CASSEVGTRVFF. The DNA for the CDR3 is TGTGCCAGCAGTGAAGTGGGGACCCGGGTGTTTTTT.

The V and J genes are TRBV28 and TRBJ1-5, with 9 bases lining up with TRBD1. CDR1 MDHEN and CDR2 SYDVKM come from the germline V gene. The trim removed 4 bases at V and 0 bases at J, leaving 16 bases unmatched. The length of the CDR3 is 20 residues. CDR3 amino acids: CASSSAEGGTGTYSNQPQHF. The CDR3 region has the DNA TGTGCCAGCAGTTCGGCGGAGGGTGGGACAGGGACGTATAGCAATCAGCCCCAGCATTTT.